The 3 T cell receptor beta chains below all came from one sample that was sequenced in a study of T cell clonality in common variable immunodeficiency. TCRdb's table, derived via immunoSEQ multiplex PCR, lists solely in-frame clones and lacks some. This sample carries roughly 34,000 clones, none of them present only once. Material for sequencing was peripheral blood mononuclear cells. These receptors all stem from a person aged 18 to 69 in good health.

The sample holds many counts of this clone. The read gets to within 3 residues of the CDR3 end, and the germline J gene fills in the rest. The V and J genes are TRBV19 and TRBJ1-1; D not resolved. Trimming took off 6 bases at V and 0 bases at J, with 11 bases between the two ends. The CDR3 covers 14 residues. In germline, CDR1 is LNHDA, CDR2 SQIVND (reference sequence). CDR3 DNA (partial): TGTGCCAGTAGGGCGGGTCACATGAACACTGAA. It translates to CASRAGHMNTE. The full-length CDR3 reads as CASRAGHMNTEAFF. The entire variable domain, with the rest obtained from reference TRBV19 and TRBJ1-1, is as follows: DGGITQSPKYLFRKEGQNVTLSCEQNLNHDAMYWYRQDPGQGLRLIYYSQIVNDFQKGDIAEGYSVSREKKESFPLTVTSAQKNPTAFYLCASRAGHMNTEAFFGQGTRLTVV.

This clone has at least ten counts. Sequencing ends 3 residues short of the CDR3 end; the germline J gene provides the rest. This chain connects TRBV30 to TRBJ2-1; 7 nucleotides match TRBD2. In germline, CDR1 is GTSNPN, CDR2 SVGIG (reference sequence). The CDR3 loop spans 12 amino acids. Germline trimming cut 5 bases from V and 6 bases from J; bases unmatched to any gene: 4. CDR3 region: CAWGDYTNEQFF. The DNA read from the CDR3 is TGTGCCTGGGGGGACTACACCAATGAG.

In its sample, this clone was seen many times. The CDR3 end lies 3 residues beyond the end of the read and is filled in from the germline J gene. The genes are TRBV7-9 and TRBJ2-3; the D is unclear. The germline V and J ends were trimmed by 1 base and 0 bases, with 5 bases remaining between them. The length of the CDR3 is 14 residues. In germline, CDR1 is SEHNR, CDR2 FQNEAQ (reference sequence). This CDR3 reads CASSLGSSTDTQYF. Incomplete CDR3 DNA: TGTGCCAGCAGCTTAGGTAGTAGCACAGATACG.